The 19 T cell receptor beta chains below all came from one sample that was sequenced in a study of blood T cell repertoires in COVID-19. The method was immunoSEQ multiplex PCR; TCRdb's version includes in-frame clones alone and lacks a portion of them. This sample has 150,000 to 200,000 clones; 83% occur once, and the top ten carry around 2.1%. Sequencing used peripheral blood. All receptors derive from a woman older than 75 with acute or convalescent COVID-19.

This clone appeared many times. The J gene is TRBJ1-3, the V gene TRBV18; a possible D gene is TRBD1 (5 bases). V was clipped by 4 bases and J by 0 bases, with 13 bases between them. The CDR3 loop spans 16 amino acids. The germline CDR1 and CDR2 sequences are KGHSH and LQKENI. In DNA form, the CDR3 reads TGTGCCAGCTCACTTGAGGGACTCCTCTCTGGAAACACCATATATTTT. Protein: CASSLEGLLSGNTIYF. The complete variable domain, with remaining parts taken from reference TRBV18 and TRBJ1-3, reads NAGVMQNPRHLVRRRGQEARLRCSPMKGHSHVYWYRQLPEEGLKFMVYLQKENIIDESGMPKERFSAEFPKEGPSILRIQQVVRGDSAAYFCASSLEGLLSGNTIYFGEGSWLTVV.

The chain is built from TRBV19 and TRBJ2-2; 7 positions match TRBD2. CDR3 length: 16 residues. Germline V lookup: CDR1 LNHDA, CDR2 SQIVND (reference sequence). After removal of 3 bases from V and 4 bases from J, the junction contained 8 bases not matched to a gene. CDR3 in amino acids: CASSIGGLTFTGELFF. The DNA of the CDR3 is TGTGCCAGTAGTATTGGGGGACTAACGTTCACCGGGGAGCTGTTTTTT.

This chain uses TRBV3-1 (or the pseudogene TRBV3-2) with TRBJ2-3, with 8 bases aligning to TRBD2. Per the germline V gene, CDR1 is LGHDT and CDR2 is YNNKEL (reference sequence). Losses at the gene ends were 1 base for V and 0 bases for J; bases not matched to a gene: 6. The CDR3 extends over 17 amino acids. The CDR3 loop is CASSQGRASGSTDTQYF. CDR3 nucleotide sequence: TGTGCCAGCAGCCAAGGGAGGGCTAGCGGGAGCACAGATACGCAGTATTTT.

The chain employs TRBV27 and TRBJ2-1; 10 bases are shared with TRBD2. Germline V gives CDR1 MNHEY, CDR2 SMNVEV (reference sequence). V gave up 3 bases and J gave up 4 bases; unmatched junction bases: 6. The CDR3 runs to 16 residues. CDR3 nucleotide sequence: TGTGCCAGCAGTTTCCCGGCTAGCGGGGGTTACAATGAGCAGTTCTTC. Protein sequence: CASSFPASGGYNEQFF.

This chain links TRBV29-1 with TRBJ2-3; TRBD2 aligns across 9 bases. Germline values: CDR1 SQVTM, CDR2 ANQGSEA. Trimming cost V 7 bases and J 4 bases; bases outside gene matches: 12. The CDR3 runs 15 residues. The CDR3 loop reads CSDEGVAGESDTQYF. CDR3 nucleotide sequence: TGCAGCGACGAGGGAGTAGCGGGGGAGTCAGATACGCAGTATTTT.

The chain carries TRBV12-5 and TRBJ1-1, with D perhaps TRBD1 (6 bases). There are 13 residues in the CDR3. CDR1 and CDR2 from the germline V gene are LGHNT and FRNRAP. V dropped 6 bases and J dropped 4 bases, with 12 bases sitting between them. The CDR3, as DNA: TGTGCTAGTGGACCAGGGGAGGGCACTGAAGCTTTCTTT. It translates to CASGPGEGTEAFF.

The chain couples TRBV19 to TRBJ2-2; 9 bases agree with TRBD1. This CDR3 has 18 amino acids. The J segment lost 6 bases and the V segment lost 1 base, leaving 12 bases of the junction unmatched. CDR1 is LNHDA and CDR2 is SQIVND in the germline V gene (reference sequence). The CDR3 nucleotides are TGTGCCAGTAGTATAGCTGGGGTGCATAGGACAGGGGCCGGGGAGCTGTTTTTT. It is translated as CASSIAGVHRTGAGELFF.

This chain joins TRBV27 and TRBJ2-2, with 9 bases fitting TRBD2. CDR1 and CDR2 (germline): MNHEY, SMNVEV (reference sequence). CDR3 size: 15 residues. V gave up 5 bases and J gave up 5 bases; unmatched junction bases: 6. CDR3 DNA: TGTGCCAGCAGTCCACTAGCGGGTCAGACCGGGGAGCTGTTTTTT. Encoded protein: CASSPLAGQTGELFF.

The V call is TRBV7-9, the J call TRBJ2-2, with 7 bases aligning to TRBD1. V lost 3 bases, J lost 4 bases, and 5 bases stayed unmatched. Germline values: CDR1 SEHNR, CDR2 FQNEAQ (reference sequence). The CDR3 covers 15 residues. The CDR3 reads CASSFLTGTTGELFF. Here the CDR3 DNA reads TGTGCCAGCAGCTTTTTGACAGGGACCACCGGGGAGCTGTTTTTT.

CDR3 DNA sequence: TGCAGCGCCCAGGGGCAGAACTATGGCTACACCTTC. Its protein product is CSAQGQNYGYTF. The chain has TRBV29-1 and TRBJ1-2, with a weak D call TRBD1 (6 bases). From germline, CDR1 is SQVTM and CDR2 ANQGSEA. Trimming shortened V by 7 bases and J by 2 bases, and 11 bases separated the two germline ends. The CDR3 spans 12 residues. The whole variable domain, filled in from reference TRBV29-1 and TRBJ1-2, reads SAVISQKPSRDICQRGTSLTIQCQVDSQVTMMFWYRQQPGQSLTLIATANQGSEATYESGFVIDKFPISRPNLTFSTLTVSNMSPEDSSIYLCSAQGQNYGYTFGSGTRLTVV.

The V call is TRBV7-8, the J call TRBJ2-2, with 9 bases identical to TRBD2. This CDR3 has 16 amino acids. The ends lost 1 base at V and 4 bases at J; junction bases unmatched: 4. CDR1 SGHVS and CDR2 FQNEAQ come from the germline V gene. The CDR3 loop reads CASSLGSGRLTGELFF. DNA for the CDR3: TGTGCCAGCAGCTTAGGTAGCGGGAGACTCACCGGGGAGCTGTTTTTT.

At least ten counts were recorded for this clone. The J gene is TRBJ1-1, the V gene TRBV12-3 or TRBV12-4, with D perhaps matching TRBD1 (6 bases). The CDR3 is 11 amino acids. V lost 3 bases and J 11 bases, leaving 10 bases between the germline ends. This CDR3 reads CASSFGGAAFF. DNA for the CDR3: TGTGCCAGCAGTTTCGGGGGGGCGGCTTTCTTT.

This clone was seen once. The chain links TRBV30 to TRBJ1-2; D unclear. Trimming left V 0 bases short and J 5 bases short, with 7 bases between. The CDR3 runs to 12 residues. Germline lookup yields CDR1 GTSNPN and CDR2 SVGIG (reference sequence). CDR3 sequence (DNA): TGTGCCTGGAGTGTAGGAGCGTATGGCTACACCTTC. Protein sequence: CAWSVGAYGYTF.

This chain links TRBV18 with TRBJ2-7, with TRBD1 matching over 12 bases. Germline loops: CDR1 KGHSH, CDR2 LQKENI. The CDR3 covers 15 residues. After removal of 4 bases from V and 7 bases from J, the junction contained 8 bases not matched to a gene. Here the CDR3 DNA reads TGTGCCAGCTCACTTCCCGGGACAGGGGGCGGGGAGCAGTACTTC. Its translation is CASSLPGTGGGEQYF. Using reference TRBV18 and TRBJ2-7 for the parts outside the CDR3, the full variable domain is NAGVMQNPRHLVRRRGQEARLRCSPMKGHSHVYWYRQLPEEGLKFMVYLQKENIIDESGMPKERFSAEFPKEGPSILRIQQVVRGDSAAYFCASSLPGTGGGEQYFGPGTRLTVT.

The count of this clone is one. DNA of the CDR3: TGTGCCAGTAGGGTCGAACAGGGGATTTCCTACGAGCAGTACTTC. Translated, it gives CASRVEQGISYEQYF. This chain links TRBV19 with TRBJ2-7; 7 nucleotides align to TRBD1. Unmatched junction bases numbered 9, after V lost 6 bases and J lost 1 base. Germline V gene sequence: CDR1 LNHDA, CDR2 SQIVND (reference sequence). The CDR3 runs to 15 residues.

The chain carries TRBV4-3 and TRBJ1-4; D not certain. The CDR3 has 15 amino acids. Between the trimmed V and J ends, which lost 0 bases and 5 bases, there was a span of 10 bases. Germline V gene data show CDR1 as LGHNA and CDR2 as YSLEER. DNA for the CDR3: TGCGCCAGCAGCCAAGACGCGGGAGGAAATGAAAAACTGTTTTTT. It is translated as CASSQDAGGNEKLFF.

The DNA for the CDR3 is TGTGCCAGCAGTTTATTGGGGGCGACTGAAGCTTTCTTT. Translating it yields CASSLLGATEAFF. The chain carries TRBV28 and TRBJ1-1, with a weak D call TRBD1 (6 bases). Germline V gene sequence: CDR1 MDHEN, CDR2 SYDVKM. V lost 1 base, J lost 5 bases, and 8 bases lay in between. The CDR3 totals 13 residues.

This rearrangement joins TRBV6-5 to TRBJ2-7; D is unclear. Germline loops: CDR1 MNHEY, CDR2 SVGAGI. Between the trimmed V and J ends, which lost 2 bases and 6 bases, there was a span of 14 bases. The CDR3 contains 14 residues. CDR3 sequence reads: CASSYDYRSGEQYF. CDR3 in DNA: TGTGCCAGCAGTTACGATTATCGGTCGGGCGAGCAGTACTTC.

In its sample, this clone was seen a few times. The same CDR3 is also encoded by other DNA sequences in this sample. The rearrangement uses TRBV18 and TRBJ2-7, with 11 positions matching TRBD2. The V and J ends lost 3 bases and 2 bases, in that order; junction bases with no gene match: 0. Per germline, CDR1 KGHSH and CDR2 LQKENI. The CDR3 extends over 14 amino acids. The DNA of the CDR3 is TGTGCCAGCTCACCTAGCGGGGGGGCCTACGAGCAGTACTTC. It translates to CASSPSGGAYEQYF.